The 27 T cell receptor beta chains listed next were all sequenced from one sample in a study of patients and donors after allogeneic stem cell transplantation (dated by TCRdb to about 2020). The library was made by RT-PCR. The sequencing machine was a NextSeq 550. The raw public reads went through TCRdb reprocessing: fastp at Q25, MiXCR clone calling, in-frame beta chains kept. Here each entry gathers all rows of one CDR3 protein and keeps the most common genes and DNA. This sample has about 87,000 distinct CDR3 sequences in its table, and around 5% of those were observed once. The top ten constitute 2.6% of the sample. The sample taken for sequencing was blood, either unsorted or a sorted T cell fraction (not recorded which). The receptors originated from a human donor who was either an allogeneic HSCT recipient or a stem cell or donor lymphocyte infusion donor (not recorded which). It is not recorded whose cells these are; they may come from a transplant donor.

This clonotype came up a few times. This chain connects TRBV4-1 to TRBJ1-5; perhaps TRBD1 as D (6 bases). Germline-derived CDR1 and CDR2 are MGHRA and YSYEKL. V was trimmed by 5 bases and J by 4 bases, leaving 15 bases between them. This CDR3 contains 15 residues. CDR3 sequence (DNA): TGCGCCAGCAGCATACAGGGTGGTCTGAATCAGCCCCAGCATTTT. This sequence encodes CASSIQGGLNQPQHF.

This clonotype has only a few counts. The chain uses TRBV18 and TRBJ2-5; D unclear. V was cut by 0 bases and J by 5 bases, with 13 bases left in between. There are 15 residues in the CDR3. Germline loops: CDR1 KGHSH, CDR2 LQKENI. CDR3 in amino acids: CASSPPLISPETQYF. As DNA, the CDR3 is TGTGCCAGCTCACCACCGCTAATAAGTCCCGAGACCCAGTACTTC.

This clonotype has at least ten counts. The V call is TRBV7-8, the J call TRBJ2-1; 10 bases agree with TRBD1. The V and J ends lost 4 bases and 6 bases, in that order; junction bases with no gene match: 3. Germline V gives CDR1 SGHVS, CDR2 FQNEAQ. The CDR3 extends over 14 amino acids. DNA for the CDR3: TGTGCCAGCAGCTCAGGGACAGGGGTCAATGAGCAGTTCTTC. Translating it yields CASSSGTGVNEQFF.

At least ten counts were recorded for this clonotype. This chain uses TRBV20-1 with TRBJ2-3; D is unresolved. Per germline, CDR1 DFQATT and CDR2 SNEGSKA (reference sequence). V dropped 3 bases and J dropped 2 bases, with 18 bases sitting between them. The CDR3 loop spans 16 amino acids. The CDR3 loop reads CSASSSLAADTDTQYF. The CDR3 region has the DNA TGCAGTGCTAGCAGTAGCCTCGCTGCGGACACAGATACGCAGTATTTT.

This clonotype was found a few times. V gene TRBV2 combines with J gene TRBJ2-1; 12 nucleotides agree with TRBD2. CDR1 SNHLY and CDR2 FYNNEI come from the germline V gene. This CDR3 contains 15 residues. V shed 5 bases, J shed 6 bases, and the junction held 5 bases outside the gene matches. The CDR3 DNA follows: TGTGCCAGCAGTCCGCTAGCGGGGGGGCCCAATGAGCAGTTCTTC. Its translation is CASSPLAGGPNEQFF.

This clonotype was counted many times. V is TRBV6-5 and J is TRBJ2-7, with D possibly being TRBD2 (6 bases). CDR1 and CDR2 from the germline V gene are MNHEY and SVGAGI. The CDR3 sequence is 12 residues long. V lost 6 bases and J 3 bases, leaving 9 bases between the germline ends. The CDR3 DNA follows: TGTGCCAGCAGGGCGGGGCTCTACGAGCAGTACTTC. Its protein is CASRAGLYEQYF.

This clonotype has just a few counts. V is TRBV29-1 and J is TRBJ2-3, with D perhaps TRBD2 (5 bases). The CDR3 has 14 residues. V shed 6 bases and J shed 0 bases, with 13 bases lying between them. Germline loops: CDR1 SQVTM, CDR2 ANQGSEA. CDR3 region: CSVGLTGSTDTQYF. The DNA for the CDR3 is TGCAGCGTCGGTTTGACGGGGAGCACAGATACGCAGTATTTT.

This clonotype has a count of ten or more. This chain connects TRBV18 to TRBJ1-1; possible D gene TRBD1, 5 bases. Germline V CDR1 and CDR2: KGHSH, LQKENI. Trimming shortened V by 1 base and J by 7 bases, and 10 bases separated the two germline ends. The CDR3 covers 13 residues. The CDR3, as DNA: TGTGCCAGCTCACCACGAAGGGGTGATGAAGCTTTCTTT. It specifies CASSPRRGDEAFF.

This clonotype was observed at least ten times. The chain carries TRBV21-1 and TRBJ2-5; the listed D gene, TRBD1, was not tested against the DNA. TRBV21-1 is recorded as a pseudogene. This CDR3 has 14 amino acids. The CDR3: CASSPHRGGETQYF. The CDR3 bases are TGTGCCAGCAGCCCCCACAGGGGAGGAGAGACCCAGTACTTC.

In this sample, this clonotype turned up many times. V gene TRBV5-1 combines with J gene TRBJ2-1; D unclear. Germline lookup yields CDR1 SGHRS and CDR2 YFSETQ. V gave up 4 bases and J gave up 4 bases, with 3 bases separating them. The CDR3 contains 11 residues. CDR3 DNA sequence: TGCGCCAGCAGCACTTACAATGAGCAGTTCTTC. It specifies CASSTYNEQFF.

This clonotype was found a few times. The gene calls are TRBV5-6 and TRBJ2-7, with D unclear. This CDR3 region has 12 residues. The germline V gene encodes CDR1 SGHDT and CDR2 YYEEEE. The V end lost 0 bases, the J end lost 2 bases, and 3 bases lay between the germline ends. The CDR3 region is CASSLGTYEQYF. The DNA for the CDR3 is TGTGCCAGCAGCTTGGGCACCTACGAGCAGTACTTC.

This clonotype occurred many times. This CDR3 is CASSLGLGTATNEKLFF. In DNA, the CDR3 is TGCGCCAGCAGCTTGGGTCTAGGGACAGCAACTAATGAAAAACTGTTTTTT. This rearrangement joins TRBV5-1 to TRBJ1-4; 7 bases are a match to TRBD1. Trimming at V came to 0 bases and at J to 0 bases, leaving 5 bases not matched to a gene. The CDR3 has 17 amino acids. Germline assignment: CDR1 SGHRS and CDR2 YFSETQ.

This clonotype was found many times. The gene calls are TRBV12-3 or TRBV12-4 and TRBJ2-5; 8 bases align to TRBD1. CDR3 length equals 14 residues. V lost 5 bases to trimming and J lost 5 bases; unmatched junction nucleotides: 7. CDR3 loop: CASSDQGAEETQYF. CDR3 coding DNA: TGTGCCAGCAGTGATCAGGGGGCCGAGGAGACCCAGTACTTC.

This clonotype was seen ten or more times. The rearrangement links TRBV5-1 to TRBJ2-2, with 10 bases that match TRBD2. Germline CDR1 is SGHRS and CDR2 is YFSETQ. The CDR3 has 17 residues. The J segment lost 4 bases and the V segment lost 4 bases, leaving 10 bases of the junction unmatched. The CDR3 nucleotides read TGCGCCAGCAGCCAAGGGCCTAGCGGGAGTATCACCGGGGAGCTGTTTTTT. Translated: CASSQGPSGSITGELFF.

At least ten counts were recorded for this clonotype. CDR3 sequence reads: CASSQDRGTVDSPLHF. The CDR3 coding sequence is TGTGCCAGCAGCCAAGATCGGGGGACAGTCGATTCACCCCTCCACTTT. This sequence joins TRBV4-2 and TRBJ1-6; 7 nucleotides match TRBD1. With 0 bases clipped from V and 8 bases from J, the junction kept 7 bases outside the gene matches. The CDR3 contains 16 residues. Germline assignment: CDR1 LGHNA and CDR2 YNFKEQ.

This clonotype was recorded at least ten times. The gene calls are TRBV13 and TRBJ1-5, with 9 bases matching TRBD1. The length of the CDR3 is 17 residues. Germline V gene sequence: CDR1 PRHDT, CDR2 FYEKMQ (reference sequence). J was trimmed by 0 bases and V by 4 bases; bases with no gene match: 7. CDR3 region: CASSSGDRENSNQPQHF. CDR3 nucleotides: TGTGCCAGCAGCTCAGGGGACAGGGAAAATAGCAATCAGCCCCAGCATTTT.

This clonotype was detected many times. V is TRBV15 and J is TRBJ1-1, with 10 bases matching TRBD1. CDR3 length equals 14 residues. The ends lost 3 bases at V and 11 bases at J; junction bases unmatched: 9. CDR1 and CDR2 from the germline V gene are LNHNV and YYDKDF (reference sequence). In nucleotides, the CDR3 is TGTGCCACCAGCAGGATCCTCAGGACAGGGGGGGCTTTCTTT. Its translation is CATSRILRTGGAFF.

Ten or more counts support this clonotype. Written as DNA, the CDR3 is TGCGCCAGCAGCAGGGGCCCCACCAACTACGAGCAGTACTTC. Residues: CASSRGPTNYEQYF. The V call is TRBV5-1, the J call TRBJ2-7; tentative D call: TRBD1 (5 bases). This CDR3 spans 14 amino acids. In germline, CDR1 is SGHRS, CDR2 YFSETQ. The V gene lost 4 bases and the J gene lost 3 bases, with 14 bases spanning the gap.

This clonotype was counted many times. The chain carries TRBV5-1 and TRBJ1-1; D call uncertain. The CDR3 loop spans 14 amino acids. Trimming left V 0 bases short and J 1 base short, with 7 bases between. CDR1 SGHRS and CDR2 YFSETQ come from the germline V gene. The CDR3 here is CASSLDPQNTEAFF. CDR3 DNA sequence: TGCGCCAGCAGCTTGGATCCGCAGAACACTGAAGCTTTCTTT.

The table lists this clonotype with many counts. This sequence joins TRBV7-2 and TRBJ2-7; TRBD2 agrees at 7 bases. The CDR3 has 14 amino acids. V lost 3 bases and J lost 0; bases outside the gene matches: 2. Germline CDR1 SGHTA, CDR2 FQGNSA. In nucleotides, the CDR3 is TGTGCCAGCAGCTTTCTAGCGGACTCCTACGAGCAGTACTTC. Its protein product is CASSFLADSYEQYF.

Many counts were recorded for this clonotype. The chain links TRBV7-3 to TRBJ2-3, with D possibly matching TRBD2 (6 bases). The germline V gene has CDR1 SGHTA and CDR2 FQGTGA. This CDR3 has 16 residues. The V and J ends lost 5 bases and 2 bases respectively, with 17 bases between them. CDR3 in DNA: TGTGCCAGCAGCCCCCTTCCAGCGGGCTTCACAGATACGCAGTATTTT. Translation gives CASSPLPAGFTDTQYF.

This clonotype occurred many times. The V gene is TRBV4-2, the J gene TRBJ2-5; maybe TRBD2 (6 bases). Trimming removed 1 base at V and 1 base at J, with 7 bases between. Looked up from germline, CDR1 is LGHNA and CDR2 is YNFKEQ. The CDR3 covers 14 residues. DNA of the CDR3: TGTGCCAGCAGCCAAGGGGGGGTCCAAGAGACCCAGTACTTC. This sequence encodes CASSQGGVQETQYF.

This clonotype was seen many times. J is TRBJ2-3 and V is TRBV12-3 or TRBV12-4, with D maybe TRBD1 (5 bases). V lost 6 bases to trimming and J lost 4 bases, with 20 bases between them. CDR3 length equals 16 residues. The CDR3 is CASSTLGPDSADTQYF. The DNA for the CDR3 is TGTGCCAGCAGCACCCTGGGGCCCGACAGCGCAGATACGCAGTATTTT.

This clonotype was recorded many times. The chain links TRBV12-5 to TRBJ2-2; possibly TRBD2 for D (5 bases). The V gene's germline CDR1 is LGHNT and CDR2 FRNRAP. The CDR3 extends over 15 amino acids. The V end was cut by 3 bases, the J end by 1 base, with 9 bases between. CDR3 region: CASGLSAGNTGELFF. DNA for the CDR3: TGTGCTAGTGGTTTAAGCGCGGGGAACACCGGGGAGCTGTTTTTT.

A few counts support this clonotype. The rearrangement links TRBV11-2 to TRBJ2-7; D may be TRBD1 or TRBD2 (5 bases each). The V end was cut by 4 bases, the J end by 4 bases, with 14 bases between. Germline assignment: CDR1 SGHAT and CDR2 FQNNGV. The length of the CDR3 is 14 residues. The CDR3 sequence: CASSSLVEGYEQYF. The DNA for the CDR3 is TGTGCCAGCAGCTCCTTAGTCGAGGGGTACGAGCAGTACTTC.

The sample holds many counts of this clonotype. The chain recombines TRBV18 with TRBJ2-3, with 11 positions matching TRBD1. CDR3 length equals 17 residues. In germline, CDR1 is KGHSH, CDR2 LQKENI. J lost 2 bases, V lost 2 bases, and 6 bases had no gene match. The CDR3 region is CASSPKTGQGATDTQYF. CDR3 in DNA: TGTGCCAGCTCACCAAAGACCGGACAGGGGGCCACAGATACGCAGTATTTT.

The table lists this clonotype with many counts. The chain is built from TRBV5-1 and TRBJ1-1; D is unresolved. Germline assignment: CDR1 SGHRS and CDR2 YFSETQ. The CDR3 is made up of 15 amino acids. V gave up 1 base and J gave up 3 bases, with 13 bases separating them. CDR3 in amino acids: CASSLRSGSDTEAFF. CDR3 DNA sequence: TGCGCCAGCAGCTTGCGATCCGGGAGTGACACTGAAGCTTTCTTT.